There are many counts of the clone carrying this T cell receptor (beta chain). No antigen is known for it. The entirety of the isolated RNA underwent reverse transcription, so expressed TCRB transcripts were sequenced. Sequencing used immunoSEQ multiplex PCR; TCRdb keeps in-frame clones, though not all of them. This table holds about 150,000 clones, around 10% found once. The source of the sample is a study of beta chain features in type 1 diabetes. Study results and caveats: Whether TCRB rearrangement is influenced by HLA type went unresolved here.

The origin of this receptor is a man between 18 and 29 years old in good health. Sequencing input: central memory CD4+ T cells from blood.

CDR3 DNA: TGTGCCAGCAGCTTAGCGCCGGGACGCAACACCGGGGAGCTGTTTTTT. Its protein product is CASSLAPGRNTGELFF. The chain carries TRBV7-2 and TRBJ2-2; possibly TRBD1 or TRBD2 for D (5 bases each). Deletions cut 0 bases from V and 2 bases from J, with 10 bases between. The CDR3 is 16 amino acids. Germline CDR1 reads SGHTA; CDR2 reads FQGNSA.